This T cell receptor (beta chain) was profiled in a study of T cell responses to AZD1222 COVID-19 vaccine (dated by TCRdb to the early 2020s). Describing the broader study: A total of 230 to 250 trial participants underwent TCR sequencing, of whom roughly 210 had received two doses of AZD1222 and some 25 had received two doses of the MenACWY control vaccine. Trial participants were enrolled by age into subgroups of 18-55, 56-69 and 70-plus years, and roughly 160, 29 and 62 TCR-sequenced participants, respectively, were included in these subgroups. On the study overall, not on this receptor specifically: Vaccine-associated CD4 TCRs spanned the whole spike protein, with dominant responses in regions 160-218 and 743-854. Spike-specific TCR breadth and depth rose significantly after two AZD1222 doses compared with day 0 and with MenACWY recipients. No day 14 peak-response samples were available, so repertoires were characterized only after the peak T cell response. Participants were mostly white British and included more females than males, and it was suggested by the authors that clonal diversity may have been underestimated. The 56-69-year group was small, and its depth increase did not reach significance, likely because of low power. Conclusions about previously exposed vaccinees are limited, since just five or six AZD1222 recipients were seropositive for SARS-CoV-2 at baseline. Reportedly, almost half of the unique spike-specific TCRs recognized epitopes lying outside the regions that are mutated in the B.1.351 and B.1.1.7 variants.

The CDR3 regions of human TCRbeta chains were analyzed by immunosequencing. Per the source publication's procedure: TCRs in the repertoires were compared against a reference library of SARS-CoV-2-specific TCRs that had been generated with the MIRA antigen-specificity platform. Breadth meant the fraction of unique TCRs that were SARS-CoV-2-associated, whereas depth meant the fraction of total T cells that were SARS-CoV-2-associated. Using the MIRA data, each spike-specific TCR was assigned both to the spike region to which the TCR was reactive and to a CD4 or CD8 class. Log10-transformed breadth and depth values were compared by one-way ANOVA with Sidak's multiple comparisons tests. This is the immuneACCESS table as TCRdb keeps it, with only in-frame sequences that have V and J called. A part of the clones is gone; compared with another copy, unresolved V genes explain less than half, and the rest is unexplained. V, J and clone size are taken as reported in that table, and D and trimming were inferred from the DNA itself. The sample includes nearly 110,000 clones, with about 90% observed a single time. The top ten clones comprise about 6.8% of the sample.

What the time point label conveys for this sample: about 28 days (+/-7) after the second vaccine dose. AZD1222 recipients with second doses at about 4 weeks or about 12 weeks were pooled, because spike-specific TCR depth and breadth did not differ between schedules. Vaccinee samples were obtained from the UK trials COV001 and COV002, which included a single-blind randomized controlled phase 2/3 trial of AZD1222 (ChAdOx1 nCoV-19) in healthy adults. For TCRbeta chain sequencing, PBMC samples were collected from trial participants at day 0 and at day 28 after the second dose. CDR1 MNHEY and CDR2 SVGAGI are derived from the germline V gene. From the cysteine through the phenylalanine, the CDR3 covers 14 amino acids. Just CDR3 DNA is preserved here, 42 bases in frame from base 1. V is reduced by 1 base and J by 3 bases, leaving a spacing of 9 bases between them. On this clone: Its antigen remains unidentified. Qualities for individual bases were not recorded, and no much larger clone is one base off.

The V gene is TRBV6-5 and the J gene is TRBJ1-2; the best D guess is TRBD1, with 6 bases matching. The TCR was taken from an adult who received the AZD1222 COVID-19 vaccine. Source: peripheral blood, taken 28 days after the second AZD1222 dose. This receptor carries the CDR3 CASSYYSGDYGYTF. The DNA reads as follows: TGTGCCAGCAGTTACTATTCAGGGGACTATGGCTACACCTTC.